The clone carrying this TCR beta chain was recorded once. Its cognate antigen is unknown. The PCR was carried out with 60 Vbeta primers and 13 Jbeta primers. TCRdb's table, derived via immunoSEQ multiplex PCR, lists solely in-frame clones and lacks some. The sample records around 150,000 clones, around three quarters being singletons. Donors in the study were healthy people who gave bone marrow. This entry comes from a study of cytomegalovirus exposure and HLA in healthy donors. Turning to the study itself: Membership in the Caucasian-associated ancestry cluster was found for around four fifths of nearly 400 genotyped donors. Study-wide findings and caveats: Across all donors, roughly uniform sequencing depth was an assumption of the presence/absence analyses.

The CDR3 is 15 residues long. The rearrangement joins TRBV1 to TRBJ1-1. TRBV1 is deemed a pseudogene. The TCR comes from a middle-aged man in good health and CMV-seropositive. The source material was PBMCs. The CDR3, as DNA: TGCACCAGCAGCCATAGAGGGTTCGCAGACACTGAAGCTTTCTTT. Translated: CTSSHRGFADTEAFF.